Detailed here is one TCR beta chain. Which antigen it targets is not known. No quality values exist for individual bases; no much larger clone is one base distant. In total, approximately 700 healthy bone marrow donors made up the cohort. At the time of sampling, all cohort members were nominally healthy, though unrecorded immune exposures were likely present. CMV serostatus was recorded as positive for roughly 290 and negative for about 50% of the 666 cohort members, whereas no CMV serostatus was recorded for the donor in question. Each donor provided a peripheral blood sample, and peripheral blood mononuclear cells were used for TCR beta sequencing. Genomic DNA extraction from the blood cell samples was performed with the Qiagen DNeasy Blood Extraction Kit. This record belongs to a study of cytomegalovirus exposure and HLA in healthy donors (dated by TCRdb to the late 2010s). Regarding the study in general: An earlier analysis of more than 550 of the donors reported about 300 Gb of sequence data and some 110 million unique TCR beta sequences obtained from around 190 million T cells. HLA typing covered class I and class II loci at four-digit resolution. The number of typed donors differed by locus: about 629-640 for A, B, C, DRB1 and DQB1; approximately 530 for DQA1; 606 for DPA1; and roughly 450 for DPB1. Approximately 310 gigabases of sequencing data and 70 million to 85 million unique TCR sequences were included in an early release covering 550 to 800 HLA-typed donors. High-throughput TCR immunosequencing, statistical association of individual TCRs with disease status, and machine learning were combined to predict cytomegalovirus infection status. Among some 410 genotyped donors of the cohort, an average of about 240,000 unique TCR beta nucleotide sequences was sequenced per donor, of which 15% to 20% were non-productive. Using immunosequencing, the study profiled T cell repertoires from some 670 subjects and related those repertoires to cytomegalovirus serostatus. Genome-wide SNP genotypes for about 65% of the roughly 670 donors were used in a later genetic analysis, which treated that subset as a discovery cohort. Rather than using new phenotypic data, the later analysis identified candidate immune exposures from TCR beta sequences and from how often those sequences occurred across donors. A separate validation cohort of about 110 different subjects was used in addition to the approximately 640-subject first cohort. A later analysis re-analyzed previously published TCR beta repertoires from 666 donors and added high-resolution HLA genotyping to study TCR occurrence patterns. Every repertoire in the discovery cohort had been generated on one and the same sequencing platform. The study aimed to test whether cataloging public T cell receptors could reveal signatures of past pathogen exposure. Donor age, sex, ethnicity and CMV serostatus were collected together with the repertoire data. In an earlier analysis of several hundred of the donors, high-throughput TCR beta sequencing was used to judge whether each TCR beta V gene segment behaved as functional or pseudogenic. Among the approximately 430 genotyped donors, approximately 77% belonged to the genetic ancestry cluster associated with self-reported Caucasian donors. About 5 DR-DQ haplotypes were handled as single units for association and clustering, since linkage in the cohort was strong.

The library was generated by the immunoSEQ multiplex PCR assay. A mixture of 60 forward primers for TCR Vbeta segments and 13 reverse primers for TCR Jbeta segments was used in the multiplex PCR. The CDR3 region of rearranged TCR beta genes was amplified from genomic DNA with a multiplex PCR assay. On the Illumina HiSeq System, the amplified TCR beta libraries were sequenced as 87-base-pair reads. The paper's data handling went like this. A later analysis tallied roughly 80 million unique TCR beta chains across the 666 repertoires, and roughly 11 million of those chains were shared by two or more donors. To remove PCR and sequencing errors, raw reads were error-corrected and collapsed into unique sequences using a nearest-neighbor algorithm that merged closely related sequences. V, D and J gene segments were assigned by aligning CDR3 sequences to IMGT reference sequences. For a sequence to be retained, a match of at least six nucleotides to both a V gene segment and a J gene segment was required. A rearrangement was called productive if the CDR3 had no stop codons and remained in frame with V and J, and every other rearrangement was called non-productive. Following IMGT convention, CDR3 was defined as the stretch from the second conserved V-encoded cysteine up to the conserved J-encoded phenylalanine. Sequences without an unambiguous match to a single V gene segment were excluded from the earlier analysis of about 630 of the donors. An earlier analysis of several hundred of the donors called V segments functional above 56.7% productive rearrangements and segregating when the between-donor standard deviation exceeded 5%. To diagnose cytomegalovirus status from the catalog of TCR beta chain sequences, a statistical classification framework was built. In a later analysis, TCR nucleotide sequences were compared against IMGT/GENE-DB human TR gene sequences so that V and J genes could be assigned. In a later analysis, CDR3 sequences and most-parsimonious VDJ recombination scenarios were assigned using the TCRdist pipeline. In a later analysis, every TCR beta chain was defined by the combination of its CDR3 amino acid sequence and its V-gene family, and reads without a unique V-gene family were dropped. As a way to deal with suspected cross-contamination and a sequencing artifact, a later analysis dropped 450 to 700 nucleotide sequences that were highly shared and had low generation probability. In a later analysis, a clonal expansion index for each public chain was calculated from normalized within-repertoire ranks of inferred template counts. In a later analysis, generation probabilities were computed using a VDJ recombination model fitted to out-of-frame rearrangements, and the results were checked against IGoR. In a later analysis, TCR-TCR, TCR-HLA and TCR-CMV co-occurrence was scored with hypergeometric tests, and a repertoire-size bias correction was applied to TCR pairs. In a later analysis, false discovery rates were estimated by permuting HLA or CMV assignments 20 times. A later analysis grouped co-occurring TCRs with DBSCAN, adding TCRdist sequence similarity when clustering within HLA-allele-positive subsets. For co-occurrence clustering, repertoires with fewer than 30,000 or more than 120,000 public chains were excluded, along with about five repertoires with anomalous nucleotide sharing. TCRdb obtained this table from immuneACCESS and retained in-frame rearrangements with V and J assigned. These tables miss some clones; where compared with another copy, unresolved V genes account for less than half of the shortfall, and the remainder is unexplained. V, J and clone size derive from that table, while D and trimming were established from the DNA sequence. For this sample there are approximately 200,000 clones; 85% to 90% appear just once. Of the sample, around 1.2% falls within the top ten clones.

General conclusions and limits of the study: In a later analysis, most CMV-associated TCR beta chains were found to appear HLA-restricted, with HLA associations seemingly driven largely by CMV exposure. The earlier analysis of fewer than 750 of the donors excluded around 17 rarely observed V segments, including chromosome 9 orphons, because counts were too low. In a later analysis, several top co-occurrence clusters were reported to appear linked to parvovirus B19, influenza, CMV and Epstein-Barr virus. In a later genetic analysis, fewer N-insertions in productive TCRs were reported among donors in an Asian-associated ancestry cluster than the roughly 700-donor mean. Some IMGT-functional V segments, including TRBV6-2 and TRBV6-3, could not be distinguished by the 87-base-pair reads and were therefore excluded. Because HLA typing was unavailable for some donors at each locus, only the typed subset was used in association tests. The sequencing pipeline was judged likely to have produced a cluster of highly shared sequence variants as a technical artifact. The classifier was reported to diagnose cytomegalovirus status with high specificity and sensitivity in both the original cohort and the validation cohort. Three of the identified cytomegalovirus-associated TCR beta chains were confirmed in vitro to be specific for cytomegalovirus antigens. Correlated functional status among segregating V segments might be attributable to linkage disequilibrium, but an unknown experimental factor could not be ruled out. Immune exposure information for the cohort was limited to CMV serostatus. In a later analysis, 16,951 TCR beta sequences were associated with specific HLA alleles at a false discovery rate of 0.05. This cohort had only TCR beta chains sequenced, and the lack of alpha or paired-chain data limited which features could be detected. Presence/absence analyses assumed roughly uniform sequencing depth across donors, an assumption that may not hold. An earlier analysis of some 590 of the donors showed that most TCR beta V segments appeared in productive rearrangements either about 87% or about 30% of the time, which broadly matched IMGT annotations. In the study, some 180 TCR beta chains were listed as associated with cytomegalovirus. An association between a missense DCLRE1C variant and V-gene and J-gene trimming of TCR beta chains was found in a later genetic analysis and replicated in an independent cohort. Most TCR sequences were seen in very few donors, while some public TCRs were found in many individuals. It was suggested by the authors that the approach could potentially be generalized to other disease states and immunological phenotypes. Assigning TCR associations to individual alleles was difficult when HLA alleles, especially DR and DQ, strongly co-occurred. A further reported finding was that TCR beta sequences accurately predicted the HLA-A and HLA-B alleles for most subjects in the first cohort. In a later analysis, HLA-associated TCR beta chains were found to be more clonally expanded and to have lower generation probabilities than equally common non-associated chains. A later analysis found that TCR association rates varied across HLA loci, with DRB1 alleles showing the most associated TCRs and HLA-C alleles the fewest.

The CDR3, from cysteine to phenylalanine, totals 15 residues. Just the 45-base CDR3 DNA is kept, in frame starting at base 1. The germline V gene (reference sequence) gives CDR1 as LNHDA and CDR2 as SQIVND. Between the V and J ends, shortened by 8 bases and 3 bases respectively, the junction contains 17 bases. This TCR was sampled from a human donor in good health. Sequencing was carried out using PBMCs. The rearrangement joined TRBV19 to TRBJ1-5; no D gene is confidently identified. The sequence in DNA is TGTGCCAGTGAAGCGCACACGGGTTTCAATCAGCCCCAGCATTTT. It codes for CASEAHTGFNQPQHF.